This T cell receptor beta chain stems from a study of cytomegalovirus exposure and HLA in healthy donors. Whole-study results and caveats: For most TCR beta V segments, an earlier analysis put the productive rate at about 90% or about 30% of the time. 16,951 TCR beta sequences were associated with HLA alleles at 0.05 false discovery rate in a later analysis.

The germline V gene has CDR1 MNHEY and CDR2 SVGAGI. V trimming: 4 bases; J trimming: 8 bases; junction bases outside the gene matches: 11. This CDR3 region has 15 residues. As concerns this clone: Its cognate antigen is unknown.

Amplification used 60 Vbeta primers and 13 Jbeta primers. Authors' processing steps: A later analysis counted roughly 74 million unique TCR beta chains, around 10 million shared. The table came from immunoSEQ multiplex PCR; TCRdb's copy has only in-frame clones and leaves some out. For V, J and clone size, that table is used; D and trimming come from the DNA. This repertoire shows under 150,000 clones, about 63% found once; its top ten account for 1.6%. The chain recombines TRBV6-5 with TRBJ1-2, with 9 bases identical to TRBD1. Sequencing used PBMCs. This sequence was found in a man in his thirties or forties in good health and CMV-seropositive. The CDR3 reads CASSSTGGARKGYTF. The CDR3, as DNA: TGTGCCAGCAGTTCTACAGGGGGCGCGAGGAAGGGCTACACCTTC.